The entry below gives a single T cell receptor beta chain sequence along with its context. There are a few counts of this clone. Its antigen is currently not known. No qualities accompany the bases; no much larger clone lies one base away. This sample was included in a study of vaccination effects on CD4 cells after COVID-19 (dated by TCRdb to between 2021 and 2024). In terms of the full investigation: In the ViraFEST assay, PBMC were stimulated with viral peptide pools, and TCR sequencing was then used to find antigen-specific CD4+ T cell clonotypes based on their expansion. Post-vaccine samples across the study were collected a median of 72 days after the second dose, with a range of 14 to 241. Under 2.5 million PBMC per well were cultured with about 10 ug/ml peptides in IMDM containing about 5% human AB serum, 10 IU/ml IL-2 and gentamicin. SARS-CoV-2 spike-specific CD4+ TCR repertoires were compared before and after mRNA vaccination in COVID-19 convalescent patients and in infection-naive vaccine recipients. Altogether, nine to ten COVID-19 convalescent patients and a handful of SARS-CoV-2-naive healthy vaccine recipients made up the full study. The Oncomine TCR Beta short-read assay on an Illumina iSeq 100 was used to sequence cultures from other donors in the study.

Receptor libraries were prepared by the immunoSEQ multiplex PCR assay. DNA from the cultured, isolated CD4+ T cells was subjected to TCR beta CDR3 sequencing. In the paper's pipeline: Non-productive TCR sequences were removed, reads were trimmed to the CDR3 region, and CDR3s of at least 7 amino acids were retained. The MANAFEST web app was used to pick out antigen-specific clonotypes by comparing their expansion in peptide wells with that in reference cultures. Positive clones required FDR<0.05 expansion versus reference and all other wells, odds ratio above 5, and frequency above 0.1% in two replicate wells. A clonotype was called cross-reactive if it was significantly expanded both in SARS-CoV-2 spike wells and in at least one common cold coronavirus spike condition. Levenshtein distance calculated with the stringdist R package was used to assess CDR3 similarity, and unrooted trees were constructed with ape in R 3.6.1. Sourced from immuneACCESS, this table was stored by TCRdb with only in-frame sequences that have V and J called. A share of the clones is absent; for the studies checked, an unresolved V gene accounts for under half, and the remainder has no known explanation. The V and J calls and clone size were taken over from that table, and D and trimming were inferred from the DNA. In all, the sample holds 50,000 to 70,000 clones, and less than 80% of those were seen once. Together, the top ten hold roughly 2.2% of the sample.

Study-wide findings and limitations: Among healthy vaccine recipients, nearly all vaccine-induced clones were SARS-CoV-2 mono-reactive, and just 1 of 255 was cross-reactive with common cold coronaviruses. The study was limited by a small number of convalescent patients and lacked early post-infection timepoints. At late post-vaccination timepoints, both infection-induced and vaccine-induced clones showed marked clonal contraction, consistent with waning T cell responses.

V lost 1 base and J lost 4 bases; the stretch between them is 13 bases long. Inclusive of the bounding cysteine and phenylalanine, the CDR3 is 15 residues long. Left in the record is the CDR3 DNA by itself, 45 bases read in frame from the first base. The germline V gene (reference sequence) specifies SEHNR as CDR1 and FQNEAQ as CDR2. After less than eleven days of culture, CD4+ T cells were isolated with the EasySep CD4+ T cell isolation kit. Two doses of either the BNT162b2 or the mRNA-1273 mRNA SARS-CoV-2 vaccine were administered to participants. None of the healthy vaccine recipients had a prior SARS-CoV-2 infection, which was confirmed by nucleocapsid antibody tests that came back negative both before and after vaccination. On days 3 and 7, half of the culture medium was replaced with fresh IL-2-containing medium. Unless noted otherwise, every peptide stimulation condition was grown in triplicate wells. PBMC were separated from whole blood using Ficoll-Paque Plus gradient centrifugation and were then either cryopreserved at -140C or used fresh. The QIAamp micro DNA kit was used to extract genomic DNA from the cultured CD4+ T cells.

The source is a human donor who received a COVID-19 vaccine. The sequence links TRBV7-9 to TRBJ2-5, with the D call tentatively TRBD1 or TRBD2, each fitting 5 bases. Sequenced material: CD4+ T cells from PBMCs cultured without peptide, taken after COVID-19 vaccination. The CDR3 here reads CASSLGGGQGETQYF. The bases read TGTGCCAGCAGCTTAGGGGGCGGGCAGGGAGAGACCCAGTACTTC.